This T cell receptor beta chain was sequenced for a study of shared clonotypes between healthy human individuals. Study-level information: Three plates each covered CD4 naive and memory; CD8 naive two, CD8 memory one.

Healthy adults negative for HIV, lacking recent acute infections or vaccinations, served as donors. Overall study results and limits: Compared with clonotypes that all four donors shared, non-shared clonotypes had lower generation probabilities.

The data were produced by immunoSEQ multiplex PCR, yet TCRdb's version contains in-frame clones alone and is incomplete. The sample holds 2 million to 2.5 million clones, roughly 92% seen once. Regarding this clone: Its antigen is unidentified.

V lost 5 bases and J lost 0, with 14 bases in between. The CDR3 totals 15 residues. Germline V gene data show CDR1 as SGHTA and CDR2 as FQGTGA. Material for sequencing was naive CD4+ T cells from PBMCs. Noted subset: CD45RA+ positively selected. This receptor was identified in a man between 18 and 35 years old in good health. Some clones in this sample may be carry-over from other donors' samples. The V gene is TRBV7-3, the J gene TRBJ2-7, with a weak D call TRBD2 (5 bases). CDR3 DNA: TGTGCCAGCAGCCGCGCCAGCGGCCCCTCCTACGAGCAGTACTTC. Its translation is CASSRASGPSYEQYF.